The next 27 T cell receptor beta chains were all read from a single sample in a study of identical twins. TCRdb reprocessed the 5' RACE reads with MiXCR, giving one entry per CDR3 protein. The sample lists hundreds of thousands of distinct CDR3 sequences, roughly 8.6% occurring once. The same sample was also used in a study of yellow fever vaccine responses in identical twins.

Sequencing was performed on memory (CD45RO+) T cells sorted from blood. Every receptor here comes from a woman in her late teens or twenties in good health.

A word on this clonotype: This may come from a read error, since a much larger clone is one base off. The chain is built from TRBV9 and TRBJ2-2, with D possibly being TRBD1 (6 bases). Germline V gene sequence: CDR1 SGDLS, CDR2 YYNGEE. The CDR3 extends over 16 amino acids. This CDR3 is CASSVVGQTNTGVLFF. DNA of the CDR3: TGTGCCAGCAGCGTAGTTGGACAGACGAACACCGGGGTGCTGTTTTTT.

This clonotype has a count of ten or more. The chain couples TRBV7-3 to TRBJ2-1, with D uncertain. Germline loops: CDR1 SGHTA, CDR2 FQGTGA. V was clipped by 2 bases and J by 7 bases, with 12 bases between them. The CDR3 runs to 14 residues. The CDR3 here is CASSLLGPGNEQFF. The CDR3 region has the DNA TGTGCCAGCAGCTTACTAGGCCCCGGGAATGAGCAGTTCTTC.

There are many counts of this clonotype. The chain is built from TRBV6-1 and TRBJ2-7, with D possibly TRBD2 on 5 matching bases. V lost 8 bases to trimming and J lost 6 bases, with 14 bases between them. The CDR3 consists of 12 residues. In germline, CDR1 is MNHNS, CDR2 SASEGT. Written as DNA, the CDR3 is TGTGCCAGCTCGGGAAGCCGGGCCGAGCAGTACTTC. Translating it yields CASSGSRAEQYF.

This chain uses TRBV15 with TRBJ2-1; D is unresolved. The CDR3 consists of 14 residues. The germline CDR1 and CDR2 sequences are LNHNV and YYDKDF (reference sequence). The V gene lost 0 bases and the J gene lost 6 bases, with 9 bases spanning the gap. CDR3 loop: CATSRDFSGNEQFF. The CDR3 nucleotides read TGTGCCACCAGCAGAGATTTTTCCGGCAATGAGCAGTTCTTC.

This clonotype was detected many times. The chain is built from TRBV29-1 and TRBJ2-1; 10 positions agree with TRBD2. The CDR3 extends over 15 amino acids. Germline trimming cut 6 bases from V and 5 bases from J; bases unmatched to any gene: 10. CDR1 and CDR2 from the germline V gene are SQVTM and ANQGSEA. CDR3 residues: CSVPPTSGNNNEQFF. DNA of the CDR3: TGCAGCGTCCCCCCCACTAGCGGGAACAACAATGAGCAGTTCTTC.

A few counts support this clonotype. CDR3 protein: CASSFWGTGGRETQYF. CDR3 in DNA: TGTGCCAGCAGTTTCTGGGGGACAGGGGGCCGAGAGACCCAGTACTTC. The genes are TRBV28 and TRBJ2-5; 12 bases align to TRBD1. Germline CDR1 MDHEN, CDR2 SYDVKM. The CDR3 has 16 amino acids. The ends lost 3 bases at V and 4 bases at J; junction bases unmatched: 6. Variable domain in full (rest from reference TRBV28 and TRBJ2-5): DVKVTQSSRYLVKRTGEKVFLECVQDMDHENMFWYRQDPGLGLRLIYFSYDVKMKEKGDIPEGYSVSREKKERFSLILESASTNQTSMYLCASSFWGTGGRETQYFGPGTRLLVL.

In its sample, this clonotype was seen many times. The chain combines TRBV12-3 or TRBV12-4 with TRBJ2-5, with D maybe TRBD2 (6 bases). The CDR3 is made up of 14 amino acids. V was trimmed by 3 bases and J by 2 bases, leaving 10 bases between them. The CDR3 bases are TGTGCCAGCAGTTTGGGACTCCCTCAAGAGACCCAGTACTTC. Residues: CASSLGLPQETQYF.

This clonotype has only a few counts. This chain uses TRBV20-1 with TRBJ2-5; D ambiguous. Germline CDR1 and CDR2: DFQATT and SNEGSKA (reference sequence). The CDR3 has 13 residues. The ends were cut back, 4 bases at V and 2 bases at J, with 11 bases in the middle. The CDR3 DNA sequence: TGCAGTGCTACCCGGACCGTACAAGAGACCCAGTACTTC. Protein product: CSATRTVQETQYF.

In the case of this clonotype: Being one base from a much bigger clone, this may be a read error. DNA for the CDR3: TGCTGTGCTAGAGATTTCCTAGGACGGAACAATGAGCAGTTCTTC. Amino acids: CCARDFLGRNNEQFF. The genes are TRBV20-1 and TRBJ2-1; D gene uncertain. The CDR3 runs 15 residues. CDR1 and CDR2 from the germline V gene are DFQATT and SNEGSKA (reference sequence).

This clonotype was found many times. The rearrangement joins TRBV12-3 or TRBV12-4 to TRBJ2-7; TRBD2 aligns across 8 bases. The CDR3 runs 14 residues. V lost 6 bases and J lost 4; bases outside the gene matches: 8. The CDR3 DNA sequence: TGTGCCAGCAGCCCGGCGGGAGGCAGATACGAGCAGTACTTC. This sequence encodes CASSPAGGRYEQYF.

The chain couples TRBV6-1 to TRBJ2-7, with D unresolved. V lost 6 bases and J lost 7, with 19 bases in between. CDR3 length: 14 amino acids. Germline V lookup: CDR1 MNHNS, CDR2 SASEGT. This CDR3 is CASSHLAGSPEQYF. CDR3 in DNA: TGTGCCAGCAGCCACCTCGCAGGCTCCCCTGAGCAGTACTTC.

This clonotype was counted many times. The chain is built from TRBV14 and TRBJ2-3; the D gene is possibly TRBD2 (6 bases). CDR3 length equals 16 residues. Germline CDR1 and CDR2: SGHDN and FVKESK. V lost 0 bases, J lost 5 bases, and 15 bases lay in between. CDR3 in DNA: TGTGCCAGCAGCCAAGAACGGGGGAGTTTTCAAGATACGCAGTATTTT. Translation: CASSQERGSFQDTQYF.

This clonotype was found a few times. The rearrangement joins TRBV11-2 to TRBJ1-5; D is uncertain. CDR3 length: 16 residues. V lost 4 bases and J lost 7, with 20 bases in between. Per germline, CDR1 SGHAT and CDR2 FQNNGV. The CDR3 DNA reads as TGTGCCAGCAGCTCACAAGTCTTAACGGGAGACCAGCCCCAGCATTTT. It specifies CASSSQVLTGDQPQHF. The full variable domain, in which reference TRBV11-2 and TRBJ1-5 provide the parts outside the CDR3, is EAGVAQSPRYKIIEKRQSVAFWCNPISGHATLYWYQQILGQGPKLLIQFQNNGVVDDSQLPKDRFSAERLKGVDSTLKIQPAKLEDSAVYLCASSSQVLTGDQPQHFGDGTRLSIL.

This clonotype was picked up a small number of times. The genes are TRBV9 and TRBJ1-2; 11 bases align to TRBD1. With 3 bases clipped from V and 3 bases from J, the junction kept 10 bases outside the gene matches. There are 17 residues in the CDR3. In germline, CDR1 is SGDLS, CDR2 YYNGEE. CDR3 sequence: CASSEPGQGVSDYGYTF. The CDR3 DNA follows: TGTGCCAGCAGCGAACCGGGACAGGGGGTTTCCGACTATGGCTACACCTTC. Full variable domain (rest looked up from reference TRBV9 and TRBJ1-2): DSGVTQTPKHLITATGQRVTLRCSPRSGDLSVYWYQQSLDQGLQFLIQYYNGEERAKGNILERFSAQQFPDLHSELNLSSLELGDSALYFCASSEPGQGVSDYGYTFGSGTRLTVV.

In its sample, this clonotype was seen many times. The rearrangement joins TRBV10-2 to TRBJ1-5; D unclear. V lost 2 bases to trimming and J lost 4 bases, with 9 bases between them. This CDR3 has 14 residues. Germline loops: CDR1 WSHSY, CDR2 SAAADI. CDR3 DNA: TGCGCCAGCAGTGAGGTCGGCAGAAATCAGCCCCAGCATTTT. Translated: CASSEVGRNQPQHF.

This clonotype was detected a few times. The rearrangement links TRBV27 to TRBJ2-3, with TRBD1 identical over 9 bases. With V trimmed by 6 bases and J by 4 bases, 11 bases remained unmatched. The CDR3 has 16 residues. CDR1 MNHEY and CDR2 SMNVEV come from the germline V gene (reference sequence). CDR3 residues: CASRTSRDRVADTQYF. The CDR3, as DNA: TGTGCCAGCAGGACCAGCCGGGACAGGGTGGCAGATACGCAGTATTTT.

This clonotype was picked up one time. The chain carries TRBV3-1 and TRBJ2-1, with D possibly being TRBD1 or TRBD2 (5 bases each). Germline-derived CDR1 and CDR2 are LGHDT and YNNKEL (reference sequence). V lost 3 bases and J 6 bases, leaving 15 bases between the germline ends. The length of the CDR3 is 15 residues. CDR3 sequence: CASSHEQEGRNEQFF. CDR3 DNA: TGTGCCAGCAGCCACGAACAAGAGGGGCGCAATGAGCAGTTCTTC.

V and J are TRBV6-5 and TRBJ2-7; 7 bases agree with TRBD1. Germline CDR1 MNHEY, CDR2 SVGAGI. The trim removed 0 bases at V and 4 bases at J, leaving 3 bases unmatched. The CDR3 totals 14 residues. The CDR3 region is CASSYSAGGYEQYF. For the CDR3, the DNA is TGTGCCAGCAGTTACTCGGCAGGGGGTTACGAGCAGTACTTC.

The genes are TRBV20-1 and TRBJ1-6; a weak D match, TRBD1 (5 bases). Germline CDR1 is DFQATT and CDR2 is SNEGSKA (reference sequence). Between the trimmed V and J ends, which lost 3 bases and 9 bases, there was a span of 18 bases. There are 15 residues in the CDR3. In DNA form, the CDR3 reads TGCAGTGCTAGCACCCCGGGGGGACTGGGTTCACCCCTCCACTTT. It yields the protein CSASTPGGLGSPLHF.

There are many counts of this clonotype. The J gene is TRBJ2-5, the V gene TRBV16; 7 bases match TRBD1. The ends lost 1 base at V and 1 base at J; junction bases unmatched: 3. Germline lookup yields CDR1 KGHSY and CDR2 FQNENV. This CDR3 contains 15 residues. CDR3: CASSQWGTAQETQYF. The CDR3 DNA follows: TGTGCCAGCAGCCAATGGGGGACAGCCCAAGAGACCCAGTACTTC.

This clonotype was found a few times. The CDR3 region is CASSAGVSEAFF. In DNA form, the CDR3 reads TGTGCCAGCAGCGCCGGGGTCAGCGAAGCTTTCTTT. The chain couples TRBV7-4 to TRBJ1-1; D not certain. This CDR3 comprises 12 residues. Trimming took off 5 bases at V and 8 bases at J, with 12 bases between the two ends. Germline values: CDR1 SGHVT, CDR2 SQSDAQ.

This clonotype has only a few counts. V is TRBV7-2 and J is TRBJ1-1; D is unresolved. The CDR3 runs 15 residues. Germline values: CDR1 SGHTA, CDR2 FQGNSA. V lost 1 base, J lost 6 bases, and 15 bases lay in between. The CDR3 loop reads CASSLDVRVGAEAFF. CDR3 DNA sequence: TGTGCCAGCAGCTTAGATGTAAGGGTAGGAGCTGAAGCTTTCTTT.

In this sample, this clonotype turned up many times. V is TRBV15 and J is TRBJ2-1; D may be TRBD2 (5 bases). Germline V gene lookup returns CDR1 LNHNV and CDR2 YYDKDF (reference sequence). CDR3 size: 13 residues. V lost 3 bases and J lost 5, with 8 bases in between. For the CDR3, the DNA is TGTGCCACCAGCAGGGGAGAGAACAATGAGCAGTTCTTC. Protein product: CATSRGENNEQFF. Combining the CDR3 with reference TRBV15 and TRBJ2-1 gives the whole variable domain DAMVIQNPRYQVTQFGKPVTLSCSQTLNHNVMYWYQQKSSQAPKLLFHYYDKDFNNEADTPDNFQSRRPNTSFCFLDIRSPGLGDTAMYLCATSRGENNEQFFGPGTRLTVL.

This clonotype was seen at least ten times. This chain links TRBV24-1 with TRBJ2-1, with D perhaps matching TRBD2 (5 bases). Germline CDR1 is KGHDR and CDR2 is SFDVKD. The CDR3 sequence is 14 residues long. V was trimmed by 1 base and J by 6 bases, leaving 9 bases between them. The CDR3 DNA sequence: TGTGCCACCAGTGATTTCCGTAGCGTCAATGAGCAGTTCTTC. This encodes CATSDFRSVNEQFF.

This clonotype was seen a few times. This sequence joins TRBV28 and TRBJ2-2; 8 positions match TRBD2. This CDR3 is built from 16 residues. The germline V gene encodes CDR1 MDHEN and CDR2 SYDVKM. V gave up 3 bases and J gave up 5 bases; unmatched junction bases: 8. CDR3 amino acids: CASSLISGVETGELFF. For the CDR3, the DNA is TGTGCCAGCAGTTTGATTAGCGGGGTGGAAACCGGGGAGCTGTTTTTT.

This clonotype was seen a handful of times. The chain recombines TRBV2 with TRBJ2-5; no clear D. V lost 1 base and J 1 base, leaving 7 bases between the germline ends. This CDR3 region has 14 residues. The germline gives CDR1 SNHLY, CDR2 FYNNEI. The CDR3 loop is CASSEEMRQETQYF. The CDR3, as DNA: TGTGCCAGCAGTGAAGAGATGCGCCAAGAGACCCAGTACTTC.

The chain employs TRBV6-1 and TRBJ1-5, with 7 bases identical to TRBD1. V dropped 5 bases and J dropped 4; count of bases not matched to a gene: 8. The CDR3 spans 15 residues. Germline V CDR1 and CDR2: MNHNS, SASEGT. The CDR3 coding sequence is TGTGCCAGCAGTCAAACAGGGGCTATAAATCAGCCCCAGCATTTT. Protein product: CASSQTGAINQPQHF.